These 2 T cell receptor beta chains share one sample of origin, sequenced in a study of T-cell memory formation after mild COVID-19. TCRdb recomputed calls from the 5' RACE reads with MiXCR, one row per CDR3 protein. The sample includes about 240,000 distinct CDR3 sequences, 8% to 10% of them seen just once. The material sequenced was PBMCs or a T cell subset sorted from them (not recorded which). These receptors were taken from a man aged 18 to 30 who had mild COVID-19 (a few samples of this study predate the infection). Cell type and time point are not known.

A few counts support this clonotype. The chain links TRBV7-3 to TRBJ2-6; the D call may be TRBD1 or TRBD2 (5 bases each). The CDR3 consists of 16 residues. Germline values: CDR1 SGHTA, CDR2 FQGTGA. V was cut by 5 bases and J by 4 bases, with 15 bases left in between. The CDR3 loop is CASSQGPRDGANVLTF. In DNA form, the CDR3 reads TGTGCCAGCAGCCAGGGACCCCGGGACGGGGCCAACGTCCTGACTTTC.

This clonotype was detected a few times. J is TRBJ2-1 and V is TRBV4-1; tentatively, D is TRBD1 (6 bases). The CDR3 sequence is 16 residues long. Trimming cost V 2 bases and J 1 base, with 12 bases left between them. CDR1 is MGHRA and CDR2 is YSYEKL in the germline V gene. The CDR3 coding sequence is TGCGCCAGCAGCCAACCAGGGGCGAGGTCCTACAATGAGCAGTTCTTC. Translated: CASSQPGARSYNEQFF.